These 17 T cell receptor beta chains originate from one sample sequenced in a study of CD8+CD57+ T cells in acquired aplastic anemia. In patients chosen for sequencing, flow cytometry had shown CD8+CD57+ cell expansion. The study profiled TCR beta VDJ and CDR3 using genomic DNA as template. MiXCR, run by TCRdb on the reads, gives a single entry per CDR3 protein. Found here are some 170,000 distinct CDR3 sequences, around 48% of them singletons; the top ten hold 1.1%. The sample comprised sorted CD4+, CD8+, or CD8+CD57+ T cells (not recorded which) from PBMCs. The receptor source for this set is a human donor with aplastic anemia.

A few counts support this clonotype. The V gene is TRBV20-1, the J gene TRBJ1-1; TRBD1 aligns across 7 bases. The CDR3 contains 13 residues. Germline CDR1 and CDR2: DFQATT and SNEGSKA (reference sequence). V lost 3 bases, J lost 5 bases, and 6 bases stayed unmatched. CDR3 residues: CSARDTGETEAFF. DNA for the CDR3: TGCAGTGCTAGGGATACAGGGGAAACTGAAGCTTTCTTT.

V usage is TRBV2 and J usage is TRBJ2-7; TRBD1 matches at 8 bases. Germline V CDR1 and CDR2: SNHLY, FYNNEI. CDR3 length: 14 amino acids. The trim removed 5 bases at V and 4 bases at J, leaving 7 bases unmatched. This CDR3 is CASSLTGEGYEQYF. CDR3 bases: TGTGCCAGCAGTTTGACAGGGGAAGGGTACGAGCAGTACTTC. The whole variable domain, remainder taken from reference TRBV2 and TRBJ2-7, is EPEVTQTPSHQVTQMGQEVILRCVPISNHLYFYWYRQILGQKVEFLVSFYNNEISEKSEIFDDQFSVERPDGSNFTLKIRSTKLEDSAMYFCASSLTGEGYEQYFGPGTRLTVT.

A few counts support this clonotype. The chain uses TRBV14 and TRBJ2-5; TRBD2 matches at 11 bases. Looked up from germline, CDR1 is SGHDN and CDR2 is FVKESK. The CDR3 is made up of 12 amino acids. V lost 8 bases and J lost 5; bases outside the gene matches: 1. CDR3 residues: CASGLAGETQYF. CDR3 bases: TGTGCCAGCGGACTAGCGGGTGAGACCCAGTACTTC.

This chain links TRBV20-1 with TRBJ1-3, with D uncertain. This CDR3 contains 14 residues. V lost 0 bases, J lost 2 bases, and 8 bases lay in between. Germline CDR1 DFQATT, CDR2 SNEGSKA (reference sequence). Written as DNA, the CDR3 is TGCAGTGCTAGAGATCAGATTACTGGAAACACCATATATTTT. It is translated as CSARDQITGNTIYF.

This clonotype occurred many times. The V call is TRBV7-2, the J call TRBJ2-2; 7 bases are shared with TRBD2. V trimming: 5 bases; J trimming: 4 bases; junction bases outside the gene matches: 10. This CDR3 has 16 residues. Germline lookup yields CDR1 SGHTA and CDR2 FQGNSA. CDR3 loop: CASSPREAGITGELFF. The CDR3 nucleotides read TGTGCCAGCAGCCCCCGAGAAGCGGGGATCACCGGGGAGCTGTTTTTT.

The rearrangement uses TRBV5-1 and TRBJ2-5, with D unresolved. V lost 4 bases and J lost 2, with 9 bases in between. This CDR3 has 13 amino acids. Germline CDR1 and CDR2: SGHRS and YFSETQ. The CDR3 reads CASSLHPQETQYF. The CDR3 DNA is TGCGCCAGCAGCCTCCACCCGCAAGAGACCCAGTACTTC.

A word on this clonotype: Being one base from a much bigger clone, this may be a read error. The chain carries TRBV12-3 or TRBV12-4 and TRBJ2-3; D is perhaps TRBD2 (7 bases). This CDR3 spans 16 amino acids. The CDR3 DNA sequence: TGTACCAGCAGTTTAGGTCGGGGGGCCGGCACAGATACGCAGTATTTT. It yields the protein CTSSLGRGAGTDTQYF.

This clonotype was picked up a small number of times. The chain employs TRBV10-3 and TRBJ1-2, with 7 bases identical to TRBD1. Germline trimming cut 8 bases from V and 5 bases from J; bases unmatched to any gene: 14. Germline V CDR1 and CDR2: ENHRY, SYGVKD. The length of the CDR3 is 15 residues. CDR3 in DNA: TGTGCCATCGGTGGAGGGGGCGGGCGCATTTATGGCTACACCTTC. Protein: CAIGGGGGRIYGYTF.

Comment on this clonotype: A much larger clone sits a single nucleotide away, making a read error possible. This rearrangement joins TRBV5-4 to TRBJ2-1; TRBD2 matches at 14 bases. Germline CDR1 reads SGHNT; CDR2 reads YYREEE (reference sequence). CDR3 length: 14 residues. The CDR3 sequence is CASRGTSGGVEQIF. In DNA, the CDR3 is TGTGCCAGCAGAGGGACTAGCGGGGGCGTTGAGCAGATCTTC.

The rearrangement links TRBV19 to TRBJ1-3; D ambiguous. Trimming cost V 3 bases and J 4 bases, with 7 bases left between them. Per the germline V gene, CDR1 is LNHDA and CDR2 is SQIVND (reference sequence). This CDR3 has 13 residues. For the CDR3, the DNA is TGTGCCAGTAGTATCACTTCGGGAAACACCATATATTTT. Translated: CASSITSGNTIYF.

The chain carries TRBV11-1 and TRBJ2-3, with D possibly being TRBD2 (5 bases). Trimming left V 5 bases short and J 5 bases short, with 23 bases between. Germline loops: CDR1 SGHAT, CDR2 FQDESV (reference sequence). This CDR3 is 17 amino acids long. CDR3 DNA sequence: TGTGCCAGCAGCCCGGGCGGGTGGGGAAGGATCGTAGATACGCAGTATTTT. This codes for CASSPGGWGRIVDTQYF.

The chain combines TRBV20-1 with TRBJ1-4, with D unresolved. V was trimmed by 0 bases and J by 10 bases, leaving 3 bases between them. CDR1 is DFQATT, CDR2 SNEGSKA, per germline (reference sequence). CDR3 length: 10 residues. The CDR3 region has the DNA TGCAGTGCTAGAGATGGAAAACTGTTTTTT. It yields the protein CSARDGKLFF.

The gene calls are TRBV6-5 and TRBJ2-3; D possibly matches TRBD1 or TRBD2 (6 bases each). Trimming took off 6 bases at V and 4 bases at J, with 17 bases between the two ends. The CDR3 has 15 residues. Germline CDR1 and CDR2: MNHEY and SVGAGI. The CDR3 nucleotides are TGTGCCAGCAGGATTCTAGGGGGGCTCTCAGATACGCAGTATTTT. Translation: CASRILGGLSDTQYF.

The chain recombines TRBV15 with TRBJ2-1; 12 bases agree with TRBD1. The CDR3 is 18 amino acids. Looked up from germline, CDR1 is LNHNV and CDR2 is YYDKDF (reference sequence). Unmatched junction bases numbered 11, after V lost 3 bases and J lost 5 bases. Here the CDR3 DNA reads TGTGCCACCAGCAGCTCCAGGTCGGGACAGGGGGCCCACAATGAGCAGTTCTTC. Translating it yields CATSSSRSGQGAHNEQFF.

This clonotype was picked up a small number of times. V is TRBV10-3 and J is TRBJ2-7; weak D call: TRBD1 (6 bases). Germline values: CDR1 ENHRY, CDR2 SYGVKD. Trimming took off 0 bases at V and 1 base at J, with 10 bases between the two ends. The CDR3 has 15 residues. CDR3 in amino acids: CAISESAGDSYEQYF. As DNA, the CDR3 is TGTGCCATCAGTGAGTCGGCAGGGGATTCCTACGAGCAGTACTTC.

This clonotype showed up many times. The V and J genes are TRBV9 and TRBJ1-2, with 7 nucleotides matching TRBD1. The germline V gene has CDR1 SGDLS and CDR2 YYNGEE. J gave up 4 bases and V 1 base, and 7 bases lay outside the gene matches. CDR3 length equals 15 residues. CDR3 sequence reads: CASSVRMTGIYGYTF. CDR3 sequence (DNA): TGTGCCAGCAGCGTACGGATGACAGGGATCTATGGCTACACCTTC.

This clonotype was detected ten times or more. The genes are TRBV20-1 and TRBJ1-5, with 7 bases fitting TRBD1. CDR1 DFQATT and CDR2 SNEGSKA come from the germline V gene (reference sequence). V dropped 1 base and J dropped 2; count of bases not matched to a gene: 5. This CDR3 is built from 15 residues. The DNA of the CDR3 is TGCAGTGCTAGAGCAGGGGGGTCGGGCAATCAGCCCCAGCATTTT. Translated, it gives CSARAGGSGNQPQHF.